This T cell receptor (beta chain) came from a study of PD-1 blockade in classical Hodgkin lymphoma. CDR1 and CDR2 from the germline V gene are SGHRS and YFSETQ. The CDR3 totals 15 residues. Trimming shortened V by 0 bases and J by 7 bases, and 11 bases separated the two germline ends. Study-wide findings and caveats: Partial responders and progressors had significantly lower baseline TCR diversity.

Concerning this clone itself: Its specificity is unknown.

Data came from immunoSEQ multiplex PCR; TCRdb stores just in-frame clones and leaves some out. The sample has about 97,000 clones, approximately 90% seen once. Exposure to brentuximab vedotin varied, and each patient had relapsed following autologous stem cell transplantation. Classification of best responses gave complete response, partial response or progressive disease. The rearrangement joins TRBV5-1 to TRBJ1-6; no definite D call. The receptor's source is a human donor with classical Hodgkin lymphoma. The sample was peripheral blood mononuclear cells (PBMCs), taken before the second cycle of nivolumab. For the CDR3, the DNA is TGCGCCAGCAGCTTGGTTCTTGAGGGAAATTCACCCCTCCACTTT. Its translation is CASSLVLEGNSPLHF.